These 18 T cell receptor beta chains came from one sample sequenced in a study of blood T cell repertoires in COVID-19. Generated by immunoSEQ multiplex PCR, the TCRdb table keeps only in-frame clones and is missing some. The sample has around 63,000 clones, more than 75% seen once; the top ten hold over 0.95%. Sample: peripheral blood. These receptor sequences come from a woman in her sixties with acute or convalescent COVID-19.

The genes are TRBV5-1 and TRBJ2-5; 9 bases line up with TRBD1. The CDR3 is 15 residues long. Germline CDR1 and CDR2: SGHRS and YFSETQ. The J segment lost 4 bases and the V segment lost 4 bases, leaving 8 bases of the junction unmatched. CDR3 sequence (DNA): TGCGCCAGCAGCCCCGGACAGGGGATATCAGAGACCCAGTACTTC. Protein: CASSPGQGISETQYF.

This chain connects TRBV9 to TRBJ2-1; perhaps TRBD2 as D (5 bases). The CDR3 runs to 14 residues. With 0 bases removed from V and 9 bases from J, the gap between germline ends came to 13 bases. Germline assignment: CDR1 SGDLS and CDR2 YYNGEE. This CDR3 is CASSVAGENGEQFF. The CDR3 DNA reads TGTGCCAGCAGCGTAGCTGGGGAGAATGGTGAGCAGTTCTTC.

The V gene is TRBV7-8, the J gene TRBJ1-1, with a weak D call TRBD1 (5 bases). Trimming took off 3 bases at V and 4 bases at J, with 12 bases between the two ends. Germline V gives CDR1 SGHVS, CDR2 FQNEAQ. The CDR3 sequence is 14 residues long. The CDR3 here is CASSFKGLGTEAFF. CDR3 sequence (DNA): TGTGCCAGCAGCTTTAAGGGGCTGGGCACTGAAGCTTTCTTT.

CDR3 in DNA: TGTGCCAGCTCACCACCCCGCGGAGGGCAAGAGACCCAGTACTTC. It translates to CASSPPRGGQETQYF. This rearrangement joins TRBV18 to TRBJ2-5; maybe TRBD2 (6 bases). The CDR3 length is 15 residues. The ends were cut back, 0 bases at V and 2 bases at J, with 10 bases in the middle. Germline V CDR1 and CDR2: KGHSH, LQKENI. Supplemented by reference TRBV18 and TRBJ2-5, the full variable domain reads NAGVMQNPRHLVRRRGQEARLRCSPMKGHSHVYWYRQLPEEGLKFMVYLQKENIIDESGMPKERFSAEFPKEGPSILRIQQVVRGDSAAYFCASSPPRGGQETQYFGPGTRLLVL.

V and J are TRBV7-3 and TRBJ2-2; 7 nucleotides line up with TRBD1. The V segment lost 2 bases and the J segment 5 bases; nucleotides outside the gene matches: 5. This CDR3 region has 15 residues. The germline V gene has CDR1 SGHTA and CDR2 FQGTGA. The DNA for the CDR3 is TGTGCCAGCAGCTTATCCGGCAGGGGGACCGGGGAGCTGTTTTTT. Its protein is CASSLSGRGTGELFF.

The CDR3 sequence is CASSEQATSTDTQYF. CDR3 nucleotides: TGTGCCAGCAGTGAACAGGCTACAAGCACAGATACGCAGTATTTT. The chain couples TRBV13 to TRBJ2-3; D possibly corresponds to TRBD1 (5 bases). CDR1 PRHDT and CDR2 FYEKMQ come from the germline V gene (reference sequence). The CDR3 runs 15 residues. The V end was cut by 6 bases, the J end by 0 bases, with 13 bases between.

This chain joins TRBV7-9 and TRBJ1-6, with D perhaps matching TRBD1 (5 bases). The V and J ends lost 3 bases and 4 bases respectively, with 7 bases between them. The germline CDR1 and CDR2 sequences are SEHNR and FQNEAQ (reference sequence). CDR3 size: 14 residues. The CDR3: CASSFAGYNSPLHF. The CDR3 DNA sequence: TGTGCCAGCAGCTTTGCAGGGTATAATTCACCCCTCCACTTT.

This rearrangement joins TRBV19 to TRBJ2-3; 7 bases match TRBD1. After removal of 6 bases from V and 4 bases from J, the junction contained 10 bases not matched to a gene. CDR3 length: 15 amino acids. Germline-derived CDR1 and CDR2 are LNHDA and SQIVND (reference sequence). The CDR3 here is CASRMTGSGADTQYF. The DNA of the CDR3 is TGTGCCAGTAGAATGACAGGGTCGGGCGCAGATACGCAGTATTTT.

The rearrangement links TRBV2 to TRBJ1-5; D not certain. V was shortened by 7 bases and J by 2 bases, with 6 bases between the two germline ends. Germline loops: CDR1 SNHLY, CDR2 FYNNEI. The CDR3 loop spans 12 amino acids. The CDR3 DNA follows: TGTGCCAGCACGATAGGCAATCAGCCCCAGCATTTT. This encodes CASTIGNQPQHF.

The V call is TRBV19, the J call TRBJ2-6; maybe TRBD1 (6 bases). Per germline, CDR1 LNHDA and CDR2 SQIVND (reference sequence). The CDR3 has 18 residues. The V gene lost 1 base and the J gene lost 0 bases, with 13 bases spanning the gap. The CDR3 bases are TGTGCCAGTAGTATAGGGGCAGGGGCCCCCTCTGGGGCCAACGTCCTGACTTTC. Translation gives CASSIGAGAPSGANVLTF.

The CDR3 DNA is TGTGCCACCTGGACAAGTGTTAGCAATCAGCCCCAGCATTTT. It is translated as CATWTSVSNQPQHF. The genes are TRBV10-3 and TRBJ1-5; maybe TRBD1 (5 bases). CDR3 size: 14 residues. V lost 10 bases to trimming and J lost 0 bases, with 13 bases between them. Looked up from germline, CDR1 is ENHRY and CDR2 is SYGVKD.

The chain is built from TRBV5-1 and TRBJ1-1, with TRBD1 matching 7 bases. The junction had 7 bases not matched to a gene; V was cut back by 4 bases and J by 1 base. This CDR3 comprises 15 residues. Looked up from germline, CDR1 is SGHRS and CDR2 is YFSETQ. The CDR3 bases are TGCGCCAGCAGCCAGGGACAGCACAAGAACACTGAAGCTTTCTTT. This gives the protein CASSQGQHKNTEAFF.

The chain couples TRBV2 to TRBJ2-3, with TRBD1 matching 8 bases. The junction had 10 bases not matched to a gene; V was cut back by 6 bases and J by 2 bases. This CDR3 has 16 residues. Germline values: CDR1 SNHLY, CDR2 FYNNEI. For the CDR3, the DNA is TGTGCCAGCAGGGCGGACAGGGCTCGGGCCACAGATACGCAGTATTTT. Translating gives CASRADRARATDTQYF. The full variable domain, its missing parts supplied by reference TRBV2 and TRBJ2-3, is EPEVTQTPSHQVTQMGQEVILRCVPISNHLYFYWYRQILGQKVEFLVSFYNNEISEKSEIFDDQFSVERPDGSNFTLKIRSTKLEDSAMYFCASRADRARATDTQYFGPGTRLTVL.

The chain has TRBV5-1 and TRBJ2-5; 8 bases map to TRBD2. The germline CDR1 and CDR2 sequences are SGHRS and YFSETQ. V dropped 4 bases and J dropped 7; count of bases not matched to a gene: 12. This CDR3 contains 15 residues. The CDR3 nucleotides are TGCGCCAGCAGCCCGGGACTAGGAACGGGTTCGACCCAGTACTTC. It specifies CASSPGLGTGSTQYF.

This clone occurred once. V and J are TRBV4-1 and TRBJ2-1; perhaps TRBD2 as D (6 bases). CDR3 length equals 16 residues. V lost 1 base to trimming and J lost 2 bases, with 12 bases between them. Germline lookup yields CDR1 MGHRA and CDR2 YSYEKL. CDR3 nucleotide sequence: TGCGCCAGCAGCCAAGTAGGGCGGGGAACCTACAATGAGCAGTTCTTC. Translated, it gives CASSQVGRGTYNEQFF.

The chain joins TRBV12-3 or TRBV12-4 to TRBJ1-1; D uncertain. V lost 3 bases to trimming and J lost 3 bases, with 8 bases between them. The CDR3 length is 13 residues. CDR3 sequence reads: CASSLGRYTEAFF. As DNA, the CDR3 is TGTGCCAGCAGTTTGGGCCGATACACTGAAGCTTTCTTT.

Only one count was recorded for this clone. The chain uses TRBV4-1 and TRBJ2-1; D gene ambiguous. Trimming left V 4 bases short and J 0 bases short, with 10 bases between. The CDR3 totals 15 residues. Germline V gene lookup returns CDR1 MGHRA and CDR2 YSYEKL. This CDR3 is CASSRILNSYNEQFF. CDR3 DNA: TGCGCCAGCAGCCGTATTCTTAACTCCTACAATGAGCAGTTCTTC.

This chain connects TRBV5-1 to TRBJ1-2; 8 bases fit TRBD1. CDR1 SGHRS and CDR2 YFSETQ come from the germline V gene. The CDR3 is made up of 14 amino acids. Trimming took 2 bases from V and 5 from J; bases not matched to a gene: 5. CDR3 sequence (DNA): TGCGCCAGCAGCTTAGGGACAGGTCCTTATGGCTACACCTTC. Encoded protein: CASSLGTGPYGYTF.